A selection of T cell receptor beta chains follows, all from one sample in a study of T cell repertoires in cytomegalovirus infection. MiXCR, applied by TCRdb to the reads, yields one record per CDR3 protein. The sample consists of about 460,000 distinct CDR3 sequences, 11% of them appearing once. The sequencing input was PBMCs. The receptors originated from a human donor in good health (CMV status not recorded). Some clones in this sample may be carry-over from other donors' samples. CDR3s include the opening cysteine and the closing phenylalanine or tryptophan. D genes are given only for firm matches. Part of the rows lack a size; the others show once, few, many or a class for expanded clones.

abundance	len	d_gene	j_gene	v_gene	CDR3aa	CDR3nt
few	12	.	TRBJ1-4	TRBV29-1	CSVAGDNEKLFF	TGCAGCGTTGCAGGGGATAATGAAAAACTGTTTTTT
many	12	TRBD2	TRBJ2-1	TRBV20-1	CSALREYNEQFF	TGCAGTGCTTTGCGGGAGTACAATGAGCAGTTCTTC
many	15	.	TRBJ1-4	TRBV6-1	CASSWGLSPNEKLFF	TGTGCCAGCAGTTGGGGTCTTTCGCCTAATGAAAAACTGTTTTTT
many	15	.	TRBJ2-7	TRBV6-1	CASSAVTESSYEQYF	TGTGCCAGCAGTGCGGTGACGGAGAGCTCCTACGAGCAGTACTTC
.	17	.	TRBJ1-2	TRBV9	CASSASPGTVANYGYTF	TGTGCCAGCAGCGCCTCCCCCGGGACGGTTGCTAACTATGGCTACACCTTC
many	14	.	TRBJ1-1	TRBV7-2	CASSLYSGELEAFF	TGTGCCAGCAGCTTATACTCAGGGGAGCTTGAAGCTTTCTTT
.	15	.	TRBJ1-5	TRBV12-3/TRBV12-4	CASSLAIEGSQPQHF	TGTGCCAGCAGTTTAGCGATCGAGGGAAGTCAGCCCCAGCATTTT
.	13	TRBD2	TRBJ2-3	TRBV2	CASRLAGVDTQYF	TGTGCCAGTCGACTAGCGGGGGTCGATACGCAGTATTTT
.	14	.	TRBJ2-2	TRBV5-1	CASSDSANTGELFF	TGCGCCAGCAGCGACAGTGCGAACACCGGGGAGCTGTTTTTT
.	12	.	TRBJ2-4	TRBV12-3/TRBV12-4	CASRGVGNIQYF	TGTGCCAGCAGGGGGGTGGGGAACATTCAGTACTTC
many	15	TRBD1	TRBJ1-2	TRBV7-9	CASRGHRGRDYGYTF	TGTGCCAGCAGGGGGCACAGGGGGCGCGACTATGGCTACACCTTC
many	13	.	TRBJ2-5	TRBV12-3/TRBV12-4	CASISNHQETQYF	TGTGCCAGCATCTCGAACCATCAAGAGACCCAGTACTTC
.	13	TRBD2	TRBJ2-3	TRBV28	CASRRERPDTQYF	TGTGCCAGCAGGCGGGAGAGGCCAGATACGCAGTATTTT
many	18	TRBD1	TRBJ2-1	TRBV5-1	CASSLYTLDRVSYNEQFF	TGCGCCAGCAGCCTCTATACTTTGGACAGGGTGTCCTACAATGAGCAGTTCTTC
many	18	.	TRBJ1-6	TRBV4-1	CASSQDARASSYNSPLHF	TGCGCCAGCAGCCAAGATGCTCGGGCGAGCTCCTATAATTCACCCCTCCACTTT
few	15	.	TRBJ2-7	TRBV5-5	CASSMTSRGSYEQYF	TGTGCCAGCAGCATGACAAGCAGGGGATCCTACGAGCAGTACTTC
few	12	.	TRBJ1-2	TRBV25-1	CASSEPSYGYTF	TGTGCCAGCAGTGAACCGAGCTATGGCTACACCTTC
many	15	TRBD1	TRBJ1-2	TRBV10-3	CAITPGQEANYGYTF	TGTGCCATCACTCCGGGACAGGAAGCTAACTATGGCTACACCTTC
many	16	.	TRBJ1-3	TRBV28	CASSPPGLGDGNTIYF	TGTGCCAGCAGTCCGCCGGGTCTAGGGGATGGAAACACCATATATTTT
many	11	.	TRBJ1-4	TRBV7-8	CASSVREKLFF	TGTGCCAGCAGCGTTAGGGAAAAACTGTTTTTT
many	16	TRBD2	TRBJ2-7	TRBV7-8	CASSRGEGRSSYEQYF	TGTGCCAGCAGTCGGGGGGAAGGGCGAAGCTCCTACGAGCAGTACTTC
many	15	.	TRBJ1-1	TRBV7-8	CASSARRALNTEAFF	TGTGCCAGCAGCGCGCGCAGGGCACTGAACACTGAAGCTTTCTTT
.	17	TRBD2	TRBJ2-2	TRBV5-6	CASSLVLAGGDTGELFF	TGTGCCAGCAGCTTGGTGCTAGCGGGAGGAGACACCGGGGAGCTGTTTTTT
many	14	.	TRBJ1-5	TRBV7-2	CASSADKAYQPQHF	TGTGCCAGCAGCGCCGACAAAGCCTATCAGCCCCAGCATTTT